This TCR beta chain was retrieved from a study of T cell responses to AZD1222 COVID-19 vaccine. Study-level points and caveats: Just a handful of AZD1222 recipients were seropositive at baseline.

As concerns this clone: Antigen unknown.

This table comes from immunoSEQ multiplex PCR, and its TCRdb copy is limited to in-frame clones, with some not included. The sample shows tens of thousands of clones, about 86% of them seen only once. There are 16 residues in the CDR3. CDR1 is MNHNY, CDR2 SVGAGI, per germline (reference sequence). Trimming stripped 6 bases from V and 4 bases from J, with 21 bases between. The TCR was taken from an adult in good health. V gene TRBV6-6 combines with J gene TRBJ1-1; D gene unclear. This specimen was peripheral blood, taken on day 0 of AZD1222 vaccination. The CDR3 coding sequence is TGTGCCAGCAGCCTCGGAGGGAGGGATATCGGCACTGAAGCTTTCTTT. This sequence encodes CASSLGGRDIGTEAFF.